This T cell receptor beta chain was found in a study of human T cells and chemical hapten exposure. Regarding time point: pre-sensitization, week 0. Treatment defined: therapeutic diphenylcyclopropenone sensitization with weekly scalp DPC. One entry per CDR3 protein, called by TCRdb with MiXCR from the RACE reads. This table has under 200,000 distinct CDR3 sequences, around 30% appearing once. The V gene's germline CDR1 is LGHNA and CDR2 YNFKEQ. The CDR3 is 15 amino acids. With respect to this clonotype: One end of the junction does not line up with germline, which may come from a read error.

The sequence came from a woman aged 25 to 39 with alopecia areata. Some clones in this sample may be carry-over from other donors' samples. Sequenced here: whole blood, sampled in connection with sensitization to the hapten diphenylcyclopropenone (DPC). J is TRBJ2-7 and V is TRBV4-2, with TRBD1 identical over 7 bases. The CDR3 here is CASSEDRVSVYEQYF. The CDR3 coding sequence is TGTGCCAGCAGCGAAGACAGGGTCTCGGTCTACGAGCAGTACTTC.